This T cell receptor beta chain is from a study of blood T cell repertoires in COVID-19. Study as a whole: The origin of the acute and convalescent COVID-19 samples was the United States, Italy and Spain. T cells, B-cell-depleted T cells, or PBMCs supplied cDNA or gDNA.

As handled by the study authors: Amplification with reference gene primers provided the estimates of nucleated cell counts. TCRdb's copy holds only in-frame clones and misses some; the assay was immunoSEQ multiplex PCR. Clonal size and the V and J genes are those of that table, whereas D and trimming came from the DNA. Altogether some 220,000 clones are present, around 83% being singletons, with the ten largest covering 9.5% to 10%. V lost 3 bases to trimming and J lost 7 bases; unmatched junction nucleotides: 9. The CDR3 runs 15 residues. CDR1 and CDR2 (germline): LNHDA, SQIVND (reference sequence).

The receptor was isolated from a man in his fifties with active or convalescent COVID-19. V and J are TRBV19 and TRBJ1-2; 9 bases map to TRBD1. Sequences were obtained from peripheral blood. In DNA, the CDR3 is TGTGCCAGTAGTATGGGACAGGGAATAAACAGTGGCTACACCTTC. Translation gives CASSMGQGINSGYTF.